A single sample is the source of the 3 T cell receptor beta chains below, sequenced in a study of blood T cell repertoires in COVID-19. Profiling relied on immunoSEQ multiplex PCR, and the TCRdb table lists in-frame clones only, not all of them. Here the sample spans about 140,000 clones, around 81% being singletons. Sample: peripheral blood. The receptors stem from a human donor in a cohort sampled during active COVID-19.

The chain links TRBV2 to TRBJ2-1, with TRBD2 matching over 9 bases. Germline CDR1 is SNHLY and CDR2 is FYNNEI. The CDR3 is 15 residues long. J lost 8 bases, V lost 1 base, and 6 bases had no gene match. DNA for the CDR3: TGTGCCAGCAGTGAAGTTAGCGGGAGTTGGGATGAGCAGTTCTTC. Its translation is CASSEVSGSWDEQFF.

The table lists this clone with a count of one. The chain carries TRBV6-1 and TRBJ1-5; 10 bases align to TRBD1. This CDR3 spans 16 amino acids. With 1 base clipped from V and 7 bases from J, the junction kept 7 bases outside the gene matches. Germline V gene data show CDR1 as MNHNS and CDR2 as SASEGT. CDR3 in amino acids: CASSEVPGQGIQPQHF. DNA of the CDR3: TGTGCCAGCAGTGAAGTGCCGGGACAGGGGATACAGCCCCAGCATTTT.

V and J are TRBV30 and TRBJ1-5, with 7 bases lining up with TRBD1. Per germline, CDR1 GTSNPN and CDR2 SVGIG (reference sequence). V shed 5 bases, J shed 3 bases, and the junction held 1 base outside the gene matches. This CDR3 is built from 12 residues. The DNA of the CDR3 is TGTGCCTGGGACAGGGACAATCAGCCCCAGCATTTT. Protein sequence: CAWDRDNQPQHF.